The next 18 T cell receptor beta chains were all read from a single sample in a study of T cell responses to AZD1222 COVID-19 vaccine. Data came from immunoSEQ multiplex PCR; TCRdb stores just in-frame clones and leaves some out. This table holds around 150,000 clones, roughly nine tenths found once. The sequences come from peripheral blood, collected 28 days after the second AZD1222 dose. Receptor source: an adult who received the AZD1222 COVID-19 vaccine.

The V and J genes are TRBV4-3 and TRBJ1-2; TRBD1 might be the D (6 bases). Germline V CDR1 and CDR2: LGHNA, YSLEER. Trimming took 0 bases from V and 3 from J, leaving 14 bases between them. The CDR3 spans 16 residues. The CDR3 coding sequence is TGCGCCAGCAGCCAAGATATAAAGGGGGGATACTATGGCTACACCTTC. Translation: CASSQDIKGGYYGYTF.

This chain connects TRBV19 to TRBJ2-1; TRBD2 agrees at 7 bases. Per germline, CDR1 LNHDA and CDR2 SQIVND (reference sequence). The CDR3 sequence is 18 residues long. V shed 4 bases, J shed 5 bases, and the junction held 17 bases outside the gene matches. The CDR3 loop is CASSNPRGRARRDNEQFF. CDR3 DNA: TGTGCCAGTAGTAATCCTCGAGGGAGGGCCCGACGAGACAATGAGCAGTTCTTC.

This chain joins TRBV19 and TRBJ1-2; 8 bases line up with TRBD1. CDR3 length: 15 residues. J was trimmed by 0 bases and V by 7 bases; bases with no gene match: 7. The germline CDR1 and CDR2 sequences are LNHDA and SQIVND (reference sequence). Here the CDR3 reads CASKGQVLANYGYTF. Here the CDR3 DNA reads TGTGCCAGTAAGGGACAGGTCTTAGCTAACTATGGCTACACCTTC.

The V and J genes are TRBV5-1 and TRBJ2-5, with TRBD1 matching 8 bases. The CDR3 is 14 residues long. J was trimmed by 5 bases and V by 4 bases; bases with no gene match: 7. The germline V gene has CDR1 SGHRS and CDR2 YFSETQ. The CDR3 reads CASSPTGARETQYF. The CDR3 DNA reads TGCGCCAGCAGCCCGACAGGGGCGAGGGAGACCCAGTACTTC.

This chain links TRBV19 with TRBJ1-1; D call uncertain. CDR3 length: 11 residues. In germline, CDR1 is LNHDA, CDR2 SQIVND (reference sequence). V was pared by 6 bases and J by 3 bases, with 5 bases between. Here the CDR3 reads CASRRDTEAFF. In nucleotides, the CDR3 is TGTGCCAGTAGGAGGGACACTGAAGCTTTCTTT.

The CDR3 region is CASSIKRLEKLFF. CDR3 bases: TGTGCCAGTAGTATAAAAAGGCTTGAAAAACTGTTTTTT. The chain links TRBV19 to TRBJ1-4; D gene unclear. V lost 2 bases and J 7 bases, leaving 8 bases between the germline ends. CDR1 is LNHDA, CDR2 SQIVND, per germline (reference sequence). The CDR3 has 13 amino acids.

The V call is TRBV7-7, the J call TRBJ2-1; either TRBD1 or TRBD2 may supply D (5 bases each). CDR1 and CDR2 (germline): SSHAT, FNYEAQ (reference sequence). The CDR3 totals 16 residues. Trimming pared 5 bases from V and 4 bases from J, leaving 18 bases between. CDR3 nucleotide sequence: TGTGCCAGCAGCCCCGGGACCCACGCCCTTTACAATGAGCAGTTCTTC. This encodes CASSPGTHALYNEQFF.

V gene TRBV4-3 combines with J gene TRBJ1-5; tentatively, D is TRBD1 (5 bases). V shed 4 bases and J shed 4 bases, with 14 bases lying between them. Germline CDR1 and CDR2: LGHNA and YSLEER. The CDR3 sequence is 15 residues long. DNA for the CDR3: TGCGCCAGCAGCCCGGGGGACGGGACTAATCAGCCCCAGCATTTT. It translates to CASSPGDGTNQPQHF.

CDR3 DNA: TGTGCCAGCAGCCACGGCTCTGAAGCTTTCTTT. This codes for CASSHGSEAFF. The V and J genes are TRBV6-5 and TRBJ1-1; no clear D. The CDR3 contains 11 residues. CDR1 is MNHEY, CDR2 SVGAGI, per germline. Trimming cost V 6 bases and J 6 bases, with 8 bases left between them.

The chain has TRBV19 and TRBJ2-3, with D possibly matching TRBD2 (6 bases). The CDR3 is made up of 15 amino acids. Trimming stripped 5 bases from V and 2 bases from J, with 14 bases between. Germline V gene lookup returns CDR1 LNHDA and CDR2 SQIVND (reference sequence). This CDR3 reads CASSEAGSYTDTQYF. The CDR3 DNA reads TGTGCCAGTAGTGAGGCGGGAAGTTACACAGATACGCAGTATTTT. Full variable domain (remainder filled in from reference TRBV19 and TRBJ2-3): DGGITQSPKYLFRKEGQNVTLSCEQNLNHDAMYWYRQDPGQGLRLIYYSQIVNDFQKGDIAEGYSVSREKKESFPLTVTSAQKNPTAFYLCASSEAGSYTDTQYFGPGTRLTVL.

The chain couples TRBV10-2 to TRBJ1-2; maybe TRBD1 (5 bases). This CDR3 comprises 14 residues. From germline, CDR1 is WSHSY and CDR2 SAAADI. The V and J ends lost 6 bases and 0 bases respectively, with 11 bases between them. The CDR3 loop reads CASSSMGANYGYTF. CDR3 coding DNA: TGCGCCAGCAGCAGTATGGGGGCTAACTATGGCTACACCTTC.

This chain uses TRBV28 with TRBJ2-5, with a possible D match to TRBD2 (5 bases). The CDR3 sequence is 15 residues long. V gave up 5 bases and J gave up 2 bases, with 15 bases separating them. The germline V gene has CDR1 MDHEN and CDR2 SYDVKM. The CDR3, as DNA: TGTGCCAGCAGTCCACGGGGTGGCCGACAAGAGACCCAGTACTTC. This translates into CASSPRGGRQETQYF.

V is TRBV11-2 and J is TRBJ1-2; D is ambiguous. This CDR3 comprises 13 residues. Deletions cut 3 bases from V and 7 bases from J, with 12 bases between. In germline, CDR1 is SGHAT, CDR2 FQNNGV. The CDR3 DNA reads TGTGCCAGCAGCTTTCGGGGAAGTGGTGGCTACACCTTC. This encodes CASSFRGSGGYTF.

The chain joins TRBV4-2 to TRBJ2-1; D is unclear. Germline V gene data show CDR1 as LGHNA and CDR2 as YNFKEQ. This CDR3 is built from 15 residues. Trimming left V 0 bases short and J 4 bases short, with 10 bases between. The CDR3: CASSQDPLQYNEQFF. The CDR3 nucleotides read TGTGCCAGCAGCCAAGATCCTCTTCAGTACAATGAGCAGTTCTTC.

V is TRBV2 and J is TRBJ1-1; D is possibly TRBD1 (5 bases). There are 17 residues in the CDR3. The V end was cut by 5 bases, the J end by 2 bases, with 21 bases between. CDR1 is SNHLY, CDR2 FYNNEI, per germline. The chain's CDR3 is CASSRMGRRGPNTEAFF. In nucleotides, the CDR3 is TGTGCCAGCAGTAGAATGGGAAGGAGGGGACCAAACACTGAAGCTTTCTTT.

The J gene is TRBJ1-6, the V gene TRBV4-2; a weak D match, TRBD1 (5 bases). V lost 1 base and J 7 bases, leaving 17 bases between the germline ends. The V gene's germline CDR1 is LGHNA and CDR2 YNFKEQ. The CDR3 spans 17 residues. The DNA of the CDR3 is TGTGCCAGCAGCCAAGGGGGACTCAGGACATTCAATTCACCCCTCCACTTT. Its protein is CASSQGGLRTFNSPLHF.

The CDR3 here is CATSEETGRETQYF. DNA of the CDR3: TGTGCCACCAGTGAGGAGACAGGGCGAGAGACCCAGTACTTC. The chain has TRBV24-1 and TRBJ2-5, with 7 bases identical to TRBD1. The V gene's germline CDR1 is KGHDR and CDR2 SFDVKD. V trimming: 4 bases; J trimming: 4 bases; junction bases outside the gene matches: 5. The CDR3 loop spans 14 amino acids.

The rearrangement uses TRBV5-8 and TRBJ2-1, with D possibly being TRBD1 (5 bases). Germline CDR1 SGHTS, CDR2 YDEGEE. The ends were cut back, 5 bases at V and 6 bases at J, with 12 bases in the middle. CDR3 length equals 13 residues. This chain's CDR3 is CASSFRVGNEQFF. As DNA, the CDR3 is TGTGCCAGCAGTTTCAGGGTGGGCAATGAGCAGTTCTTC.